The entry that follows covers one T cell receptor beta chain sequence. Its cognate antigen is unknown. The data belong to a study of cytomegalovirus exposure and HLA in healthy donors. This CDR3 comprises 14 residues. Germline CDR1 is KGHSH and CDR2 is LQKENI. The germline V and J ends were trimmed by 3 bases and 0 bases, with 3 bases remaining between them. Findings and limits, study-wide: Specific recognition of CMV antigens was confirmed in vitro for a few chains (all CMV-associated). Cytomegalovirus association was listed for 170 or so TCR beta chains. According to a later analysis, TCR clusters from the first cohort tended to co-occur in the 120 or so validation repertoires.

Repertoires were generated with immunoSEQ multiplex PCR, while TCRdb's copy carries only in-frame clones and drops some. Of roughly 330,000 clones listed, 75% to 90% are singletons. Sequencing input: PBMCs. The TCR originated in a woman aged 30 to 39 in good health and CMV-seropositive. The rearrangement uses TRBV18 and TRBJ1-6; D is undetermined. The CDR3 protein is CASSPGSYNSPLHF. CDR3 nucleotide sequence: TGTGCCAGCTCACCGGGCTCCTATAATTCACCCCTCCACTTT. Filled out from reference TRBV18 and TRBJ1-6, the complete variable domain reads NAGVMQNPRHLVRRRGQEARLRCSPMKGHSHVYWYRQLPEEGLKFMVYLQKENIIDESGMPKERFSAEFPKEGPSILRIQQVVRGDSAAYFCASSPGSYNSPLHFGNGTRLTVT.